A selection of T cell receptor beta chains follows, all from one sample in a study of shared clonotypes between healthy human individuals. Produced via immunoSEQ multiplex PCR; TCRdb's table is partial and in-frame only. The sample lists around 2,000,000 clones, less than 95% seen once, with around 1.1% in the top ten. Sequenced material: naive CD8+ T cells sorted from blood. The receptor source for this set is a man between 18 and 29 years old in good health. Each CDR3 is given without its conserved first and last residue.

CDR3aa | len | v_gene
ASSLAKSGGGTEAF | 14 | TRBV7-7
ASSIMGQSNEKLF | 13 | TRBV19
ASSLHREETQY | 11 | TRBV7-8
SVEATSGYNEQF | 12 | TRBV29-1
ASSDPGNTIY | 10 | TRBV6-1
ASSLATDRGYT | 11 | TRBV5-4
ASSPLQGANGNTIY | 14 | TRBV5-5
ASSPTQGTTEAF | 12 | TRBV4-1
ASSPGTSGSYEQY | 13 | TRBV7-9
ASIASGRLEQF | 11 | TRBV2
ASSLSWGGTEAF | 12 | TRBV5-1
ATPGQGTNTQY | 11 | TRBV7-9
RCPGQHNSPLH | 11 | TRBV29-1
ASSHNGIPDGVLF | 13 | TRBV7-8
ASSPTRGVRYGYT | 13 | TRBV23-1
ASRGQGIEAF | 10 | TRBV2
ASSNWPGLVSGANVLT | 16 | TRBV21-1
ASSLRGVRSPLH | 12 | TRBV28
ASSEAPDRGPFEDTGELF | 18 | TRBV9
ASSVGQGPRGPGELF | 15 | TRBV9
ASSPAPEAGAGELF | 14 | TRBV9
ASSPETPDQPQH | 12 | TRBV7-9
ASSSNAPGQGYEQY | 14 | TRBV7-6